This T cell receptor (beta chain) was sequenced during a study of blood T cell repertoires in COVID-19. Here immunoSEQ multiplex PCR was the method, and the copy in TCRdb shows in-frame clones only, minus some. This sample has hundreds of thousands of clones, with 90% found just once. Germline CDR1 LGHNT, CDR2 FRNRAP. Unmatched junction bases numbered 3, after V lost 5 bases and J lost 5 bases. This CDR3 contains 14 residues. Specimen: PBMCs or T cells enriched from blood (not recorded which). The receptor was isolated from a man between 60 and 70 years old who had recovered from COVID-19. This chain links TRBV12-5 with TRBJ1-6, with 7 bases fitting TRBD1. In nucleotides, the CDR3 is TGTGCTAGTGGTCAGGGACAGAATAATTCACCCCTCCACTTT. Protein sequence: CASGQGQNNSPLHF.